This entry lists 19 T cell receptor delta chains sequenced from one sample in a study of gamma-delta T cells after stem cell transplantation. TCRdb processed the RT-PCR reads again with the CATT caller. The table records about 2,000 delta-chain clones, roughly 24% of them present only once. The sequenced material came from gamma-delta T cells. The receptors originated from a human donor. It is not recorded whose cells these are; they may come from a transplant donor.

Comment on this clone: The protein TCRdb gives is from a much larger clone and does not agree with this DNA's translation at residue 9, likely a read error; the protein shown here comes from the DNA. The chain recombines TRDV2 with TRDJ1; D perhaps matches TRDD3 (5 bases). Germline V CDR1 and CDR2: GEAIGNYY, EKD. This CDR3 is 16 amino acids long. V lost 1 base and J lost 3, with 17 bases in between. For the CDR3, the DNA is TGTGCCTGTGACACTTTATCGGGGGTAGAGTCCGATAAACTCATCTTT. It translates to CACDTLSGVESDKLIF.

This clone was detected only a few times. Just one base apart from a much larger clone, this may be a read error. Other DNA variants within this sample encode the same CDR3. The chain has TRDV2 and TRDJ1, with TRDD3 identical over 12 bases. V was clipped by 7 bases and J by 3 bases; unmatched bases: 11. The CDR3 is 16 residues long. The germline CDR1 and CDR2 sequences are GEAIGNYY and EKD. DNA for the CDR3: TGTGCCTGCGACCTACTGGGGGATACAAGCCCCGATAAACTCATCTTT. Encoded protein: CACDLLGDTSPDKLIF.

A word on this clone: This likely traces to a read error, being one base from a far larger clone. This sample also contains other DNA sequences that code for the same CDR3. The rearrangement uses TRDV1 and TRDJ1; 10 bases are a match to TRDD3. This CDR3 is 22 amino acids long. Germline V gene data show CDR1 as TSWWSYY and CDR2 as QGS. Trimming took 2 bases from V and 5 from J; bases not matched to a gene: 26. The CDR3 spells CALGESPSPRRWGIPRGDKLIF. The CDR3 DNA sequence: TGTGCTCTTGGGGAAAGCCCTTCCCCCCGTCGGTGGGGGATACCCCGCGGGGATAAACTCATCTTT.

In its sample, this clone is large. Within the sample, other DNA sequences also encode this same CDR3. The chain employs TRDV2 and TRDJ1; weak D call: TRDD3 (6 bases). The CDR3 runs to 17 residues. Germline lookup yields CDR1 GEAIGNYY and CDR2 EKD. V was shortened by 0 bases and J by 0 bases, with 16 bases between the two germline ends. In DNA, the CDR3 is TGTGCCTGTGACACCGTCGCTGGGGTCCCCAACACCGATAAACTCATCTTT. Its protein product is CACDTVAGVPNTDKLIF.

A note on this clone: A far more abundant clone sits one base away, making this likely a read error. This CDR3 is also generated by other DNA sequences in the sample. The CDR3 DNA sequence: TGTGCCCTTGGGCTCTTCCTAAATCTGGGGGATACGTTTTTAGGAACTTTGACAGCACAACTCTTCTTT. It codes for CALGLFLNLGDTFLGTLTAQLFF. V and J are TRDV1 and TRDJ2; 12 bases agree with TRDD3. Germline V gives CDR1 TSWWSYY, CDR2 QGS. CDR3 size: 23 residues.

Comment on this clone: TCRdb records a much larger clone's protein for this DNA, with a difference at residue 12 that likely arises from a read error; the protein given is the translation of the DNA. The CDR3 DNA is TGTGCCTGTGTGGGACTGGGGGATACGGGGACCAATAAACTCATCTTT. It yields the protein CACVGLGDTGTNKLIF. This rearrangement joins TRDV2 to TRDJ1, with 13 bases identical to TRDD3. V trimming: 5 bases; J trimming: 6 bases; junction bases outside the gene matches: 11. CDR1 and CDR2 (germline): GEAIGNYY, EKD. CDR3 size: 16 residues.

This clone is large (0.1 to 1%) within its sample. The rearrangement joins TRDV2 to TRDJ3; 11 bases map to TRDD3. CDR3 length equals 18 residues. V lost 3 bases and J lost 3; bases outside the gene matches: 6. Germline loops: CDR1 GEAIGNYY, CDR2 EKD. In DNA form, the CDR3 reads TGTGCCTGTGACCGACTGGGGGATATGGTCTGGGACACCCGACAGATGTTTTTC. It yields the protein CACDRLGDMVWDTRQMFF.

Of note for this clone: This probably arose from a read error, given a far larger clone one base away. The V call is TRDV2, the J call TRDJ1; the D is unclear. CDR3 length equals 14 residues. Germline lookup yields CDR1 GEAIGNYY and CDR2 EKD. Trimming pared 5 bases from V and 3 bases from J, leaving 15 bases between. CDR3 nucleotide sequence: TGTGCCTGTGGCGCTTTGGTTAGCGCCGATAAACTCATCTTT. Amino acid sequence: CACGALVSADKLIF.

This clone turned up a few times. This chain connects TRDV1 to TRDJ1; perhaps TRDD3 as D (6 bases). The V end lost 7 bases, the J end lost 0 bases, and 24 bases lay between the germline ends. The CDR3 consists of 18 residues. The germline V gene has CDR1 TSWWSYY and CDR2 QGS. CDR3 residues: CALASIPPTGRYTDKLIF. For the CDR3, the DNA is TGTGCTCTTGCGAGTATCCCGCCCACTGGGAGGTACACCGATAAACTCATCTTT.

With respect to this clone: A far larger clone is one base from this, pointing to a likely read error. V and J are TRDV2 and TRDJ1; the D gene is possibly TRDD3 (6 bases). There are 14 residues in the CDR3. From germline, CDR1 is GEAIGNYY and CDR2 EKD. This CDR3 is CACDKVGATDKPIF. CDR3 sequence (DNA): TGTGCCTGTGACAAGGTGGGGGCCACCGATAAACCCATCTTT.

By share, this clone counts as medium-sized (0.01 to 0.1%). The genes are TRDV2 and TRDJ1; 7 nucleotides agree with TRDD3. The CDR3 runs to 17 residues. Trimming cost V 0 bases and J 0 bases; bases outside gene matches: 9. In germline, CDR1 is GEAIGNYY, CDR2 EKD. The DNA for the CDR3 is TGTGCCTGTGACACCGTGGGGGACCGACGTTACACCGATAAACTCATCTTT. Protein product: CACDTVGDRRYTDKLIF.

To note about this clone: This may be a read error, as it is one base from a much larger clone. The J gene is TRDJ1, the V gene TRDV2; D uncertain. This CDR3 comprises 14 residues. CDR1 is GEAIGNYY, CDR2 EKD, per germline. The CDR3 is CACGTLENTDKLIF. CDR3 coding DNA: TGTGCCTGTGGCACCCTGGAGAACACCGATAAACTCATCTTT.

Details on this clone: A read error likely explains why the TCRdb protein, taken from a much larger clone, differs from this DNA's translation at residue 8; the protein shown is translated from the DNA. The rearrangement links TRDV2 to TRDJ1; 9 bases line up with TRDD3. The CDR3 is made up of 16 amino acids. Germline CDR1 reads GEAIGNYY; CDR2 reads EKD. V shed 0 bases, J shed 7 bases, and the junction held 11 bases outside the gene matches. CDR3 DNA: TGTGCCTGTGACACCGTCGGTAGGGGATACGCGGGTAAACTCATCTTT. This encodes CACDTVGRGYAGKLIF.

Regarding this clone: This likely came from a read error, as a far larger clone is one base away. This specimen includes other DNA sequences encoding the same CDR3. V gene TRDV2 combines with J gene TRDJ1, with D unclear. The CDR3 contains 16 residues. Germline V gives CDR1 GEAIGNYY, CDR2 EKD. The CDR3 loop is CACDGLGGTGTDKLIF. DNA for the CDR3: TGCGCCTGTGACGGGCTAGGCGGGACGGGGACCGATAAACTCATCTTT.

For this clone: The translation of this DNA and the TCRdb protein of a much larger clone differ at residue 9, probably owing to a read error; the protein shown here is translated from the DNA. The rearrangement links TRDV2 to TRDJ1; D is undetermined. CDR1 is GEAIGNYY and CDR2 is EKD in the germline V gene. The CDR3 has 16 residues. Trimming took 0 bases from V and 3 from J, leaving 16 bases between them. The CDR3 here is CACDTVGPEWADKLIF. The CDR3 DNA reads TGTGCCTGTGACACCGTGGGTCCAGAGTGGGCCGATAAACTCATCTTT.

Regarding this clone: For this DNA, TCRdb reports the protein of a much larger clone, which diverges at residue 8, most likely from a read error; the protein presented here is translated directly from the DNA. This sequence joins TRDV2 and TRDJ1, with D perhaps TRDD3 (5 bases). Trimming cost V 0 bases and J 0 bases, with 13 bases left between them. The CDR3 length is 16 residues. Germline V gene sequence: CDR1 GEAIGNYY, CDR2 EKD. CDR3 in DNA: TGTGCCTGTGACACCGCTGGGAAGCCAAACACCGATAAACTCATCTTT. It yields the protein CACDTAGKPNTDKLIF.

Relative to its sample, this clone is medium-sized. CDR3: CALPLKGGGIPSTDKLIF. In DNA form, the CDR3 reads TGTGCTCTCCCTCTGAAGGGGGGTGGGATACCCTCCACCGATAAACTCATCTTT. The chain uses TRDV1 and TRDJ1, with 7 positions matching TRDD3. Per germline, CDR1 TSWWSYY and CDR2 QGS. The CDR3 spans 18 residues. The trim removed 9 bases at V and 1 base at J, leaving 20 bases unmatched.

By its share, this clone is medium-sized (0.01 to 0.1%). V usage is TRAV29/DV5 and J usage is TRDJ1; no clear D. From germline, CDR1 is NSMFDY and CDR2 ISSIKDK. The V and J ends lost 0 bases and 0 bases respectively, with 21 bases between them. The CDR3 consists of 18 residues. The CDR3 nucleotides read TGTGCAGCAAGCGCGCTCCCAATGTATCCGCGTTACACCGATAAACTCATCTTT. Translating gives CAASALPMYPRYTDKLIF.

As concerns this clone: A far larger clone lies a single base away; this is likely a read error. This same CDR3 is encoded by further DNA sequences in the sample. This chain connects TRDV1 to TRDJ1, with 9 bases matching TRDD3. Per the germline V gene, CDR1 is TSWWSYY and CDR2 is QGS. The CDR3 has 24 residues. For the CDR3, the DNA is TGTGCCCTTGGGGACTTTCCTACGAACATACCTATACTGGGGGAGATCAGGTACACCGATAAACTCATCTTT. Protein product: CALGDFPTNIPILGEIRYTDKLIF.